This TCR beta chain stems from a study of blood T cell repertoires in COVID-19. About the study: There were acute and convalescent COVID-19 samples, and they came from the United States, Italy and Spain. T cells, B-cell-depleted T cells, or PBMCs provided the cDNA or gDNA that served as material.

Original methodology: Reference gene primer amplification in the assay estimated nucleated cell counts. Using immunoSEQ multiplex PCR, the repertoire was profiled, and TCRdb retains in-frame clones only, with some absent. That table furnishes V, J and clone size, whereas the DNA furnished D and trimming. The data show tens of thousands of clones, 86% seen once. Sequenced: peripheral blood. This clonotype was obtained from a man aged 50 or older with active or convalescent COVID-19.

This CDR3 reads CASSYTSGRAINEQFF. DNA of the CDR3: TGTGCCAGTAGTTACACTAGCGGGAGGGCCATCAATGAGCAGTTCTTC. The J gene is TRBJ2-1, the V gene TRBV19; 13 bases line up with TRBD2. Germline lookup yields CDR1 LNHDA and CDR2 SQIVND (reference sequence). This CDR3 is 16 amino acids long. Losses at the gene ends were 5 bases for V and 6 bases for J; bases not matched to a gene: 7.